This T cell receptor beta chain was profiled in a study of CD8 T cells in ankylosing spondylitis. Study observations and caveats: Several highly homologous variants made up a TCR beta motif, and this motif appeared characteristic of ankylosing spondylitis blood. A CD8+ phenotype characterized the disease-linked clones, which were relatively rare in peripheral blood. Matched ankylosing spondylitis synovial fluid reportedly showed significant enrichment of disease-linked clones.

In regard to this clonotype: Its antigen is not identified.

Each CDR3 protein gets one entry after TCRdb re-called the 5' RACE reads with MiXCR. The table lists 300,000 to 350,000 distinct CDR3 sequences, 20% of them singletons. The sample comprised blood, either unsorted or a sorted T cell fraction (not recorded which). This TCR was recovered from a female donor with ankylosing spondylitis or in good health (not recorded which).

Written as DNA, the CDR3 is TGCAGTTCCCCGGGACTAGCGGGCGGTGGGATGCTCGGAGATACGCAGTATTTT. This encodes CSSPGLAGGGMLGDTQYF. The rearrangement uses TRBV20-1 and TRBJ2-3; TRBD2 matches at 12 bases. CDR1 and CDR2 from the germline V gene are DFQATT and SNEGSKA (reference sequence). The CDR3 totals 18 residues. V shed 8 bases and J 5 bases; nucleotides not matched to a gene: 20.